The T cell receptor (beta chain) described here comes from a study of identifying expanded T cells in peripheral blood. CDR3 length: 18 amino acids. For this clone: Its antigen is undetermined.

During the collection period, no donor immune events like infections were recorded. Study observations and caveats: Differentially abundant clones: about 1.1 between replicates, roughly 16 at approximately 14 days, less than 20 at four. Approximately 2-week clone count variance significantly increased as total template count grew.

Using immunoSEQ multiplex PCR, the repertoire was profiled, and TCRdb retains in-frame clones only, with some absent. The sample yields about 100,000 clones, roughly 89% seen once. Sequenced input: blood. The V and J genes are TRBV21-1 and TRBJ1-6. TRBV21-1 is annotated as a pseudogene. This clonotype originated in a person aged 18 to 75 in good health. The CDR3 DNA is TGTGCCAGCGCCGGGATTCTACAAAACTGGCGGAGTAATTCACCCCTCCACTTT. Its translation: CASAGILQNWRSNSPLHF.